This T cell receptor (beta chain) is from a study of shared clonotypes between healthy human individuals. Overall study results and limits: In contrast to clonotypes shared by all four donors, non-shared clonotypes had lower generation probabilities.

Naive-designated CD8 cells lacked CD45RO, were positively enriched for CCR7, and omitted terminally differentiated effector memory CD45RA+ cells. Germline-derived CDR1 and CDR2 are LNHDA and SQIVND (reference sequence). The CDR3 is 14 amino acids. V lost 5 bases and J lost 5; bases outside the gene matches: 5. Once extracted for a subset, genomic DNA was divided evenly among several immunoSEQ plates. Data came from immunoSEQ multiplex PCR; TCRdb stores just in-frame clones and leaves some out. The sample holds about 2,200,000 clones, about 93% seen once. Comment on this clone: What it binds is not known.

Sequenced: naive CD8+ T cells from PBMCs. V is TRBV19 and J is TRBJ2-2; TRBD1 matches 7 bases. This TCR came from a man aged 18 to 30 in good health. Some clones in this sample may be carry-over from other donors' samples. The CDR3 nucleotides are TGTGCCAGTAGTGCGACAGGGCTGACCGGGGAGCTGTTTTTT. This translates into CASSATGLTGELFF.